The 19 T cell receptor beta chains presented below share a single source sample, sequenced in a study of PD-1 blockade in classical Hodgkin lymphoma. Relapse was seen in all patients after autologous stem cell transplantation, and brentuximab vedotin exposure was variable. This table comes from immunoSEQ multiplex PCR, and its TCRdb copy is limited to in-frame clones, with some not included. The sample holds 49,000 or so clones, 60% to 85% seen once. The sample consisted of peripheral blood mononuclear cells (PBMCs), taken before the second cycle of nivolumab. All receptors derive from a human donor with classical Hodgkin lymphoma.

The chain recombines TRBV28 with TRBJ1-1; D remains unclear. This CDR3 has 14 residues. V gave up 6 bases and J gave up 2 bases, with 13 bases separating them. Germline V lookup: CDR1 MDHEN, CDR2 SYDVKM. DNA for the CDR3: TGTGCCAGCAGCCGATCGTGGATTAACACTGAAGCTTTCTTT. This encodes CASSRSWINTEAFF.

The rearrangement links TRBV2 to TRBJ1-5; TRBD1 agrees at 8 bases. The germline V gene encodes CDR1 SNHLY and CDR2 FYNNEI. Germline trimming cut 4 bases from V and 6 bases from J; bases unmatched to any gene: 2. The CDR3 runs to 13 residues. This CDR3 reads CASSGQGTQPQHF. In DNA form, the CDR3 reads TGTGCCAGCAGTGGACAGGGGACTCAGCCCCAGCATTTT.

V is TRBV14 and J is TRBJ2-5; D not resolved. Between the trimmed V and J ends, which lost 3 bases and 2 bases, there was a span of 10 bases. The CDR3 has 14 residues. The germline gives CDR1 SGHDN, CDR2 FVKESK. The chain's CDR3 is CASSHRRIQETQYF. CDR3 nucleotide sequence: TGTGCCAGCAGCCATAGGAGAATACAAGAGACCCAGTACTTC.

This rearrangement joins TRBV4-1 to TRBJ1-2, with 8 bases matching TRBD1. The germline gives CDR1 MGHRA, CDR2 YSYEKL. The CDR3 has 18 residues. V shed 0 bases, J shed 7 bases, and the junction held 16 bases outside the gene matches. In DNA form, the CDR3 reads TGCGCCAGCAGCCAAGATGGGGACAGGACTTTTACAGTAGGTGGCTACACCTTC. Amino acid sequence: CASSQDGDRTFTVGGYTF.

The J gene is TRBJ2-7, the V gene TRBV30; possible D gene TRBD1, 6 bases. The V gene's germline CDR1 is GTSNPN and CDR2 SVGIG (reference sequence). The V end was cut by 5 bases, the J end by 1 base, with 6 bases between. This CDR3 region has 11 residues. The CDR3 spells CAWDRSYEQYF. CDR3 coding DNA: TGTGCCTGGGACAGGTCCTACGAGCAGTACTTC.

CDR3 nucleotide sequence: TGTGCCAGCAGCTACTCACGGAACACTGAAGCTTTCTTT. This sequence encodes CASSYSRNTEAFF. The V and J genes are TRBV5-5 and TRBJ1-1, with D uncertain. Per the germline V gene, CDR1 is SGHKS and CDR2 is YYEKEE (reference sequence). This CDR3 is built from 13 residues. Between the trimmed V and J ends, which lost 3 bases and 1 base, there was a span of 7 bases.

This rearrangement joins TRBV7-2 to TRBJ1-5; D ambiguous. Trimming removed 1 base from V and 7 bases from J, with 8 bases in between. Germline values: CDR1 SGHTA, CDR2 FQGNSA. The CDR3 extends over 13 amino acids. The CDR3 loop is CASSLEFLQPQHF. The DNA for the CDR3 is TGTGCCAGCAGCTTAGAGTTCTTGCAGCCCCAGCATTTT.

The chain uses TRBV5-6 and TRBJ1-1; D is uncertain. V was pared by 0 bases and J by 6 bases, with 9 bases between. Germline V gives CDR1 SGHDT, CDR2 YYEEEE. The CDR3 covers 13 residues. CDR3 nucleotide sequence: TGTGCCAGCAGCTTGGTTGTCAGTGCTGAAGCTTTCTTT. Encoded protein: CASSLVVSAEAFF.

DNA for the CDR3: TGTGCCAGCAGCTCAGGGACAGGAGGCTCTAATGAAAAACTGTTTTTT. This translates into CASSSGTGGSNEKLFF. The V call is TRBV7-9, the J call TRBJ1-4; 8 bases match TRBD1. The CDR3 contains 16 residues. The V and J ends lost 4 bases and 3 bases, in that order; junction bases with no gene match: 7. Germline CDR1 reads SEHNR; CDR2 reads FQNEAQ (reference sequence). The full variable domain, with the rest looked up from reference TRBV7-9 and TRBJ1-4, is DTGVSQNPRHKITKRGQNVTFRCDPISEHNRLYWYRQTLGQGPEFLTYFQNEAQLEKSRLLSDRFSAERPKGSFSTLEIQRTEQGDSAMYLCASSSGTGGSNEKLFFGSGTQLSVL.

The J gene is TRBJ1-4, the V gene TRBV5-1; D is unresolved. This CDR3 region has 15 residues. Trimming cost V 1 base and J 5 bases, with 12 bases left between them. Germline CDR1 is SGHRS and CDR2 is YFSETQ. The CDR3 protein is CASSLNNRRNEKLFF. The CDR3, as DNA: TGCGCCAGCAGCTTGAATAATCGACGGAATGAAAAACTGTTTTTT.

This chain links TRBV5-1 with TRBJ2-3; D might be TRBD1 (6 bases). V was cut by 4 bases and J by 0 bases, with 15 bases left in between. This CDR3 is 16 amino acids long. The germline gives CDR1 SGHRS, CDR2 YFSETQ. The CDR3 spells CASSLRGGPSTDTQYF. DNA of the CDR3: TGCGCCAGCAGCCTTAGAGGGGGTCCCAGCACAGATACGCAGTATTTT.

The chain carries TRBV25-1 and TRBJ1-5; D uncertain. CDR3 length: 13 amino acids. V gave up 6 bases and J gave up 3 bases, with 9 bases separating them. Per germline, CDR1 MGHDK and CDR2 SYGVNS. DNA for the CDR3: TGTGCCAGCAGAGGGCAGTACAATCAGCCCCAGCATTTT. Encoded protein: CASRGQYNQPQHF.

The chain is built from TRBV30 and TRBJ2-1; TRBD1 is a possible D gene (6 bases). The V gene's germline CDR1 is GTSNPN and CDR2 SVGIG (reference sequence). V was clipped by 2 bases and J by 5 bases, with 22 bases between them. The CDR3 runs to 17 residues. The CDR3 DNA follows: TGTGCCTGGAGTTTCTCAGTACAGGGACCCCAAAACAATGAGCAGTTCTTC. Translated, it gives CAWSFSVQGPQNNEQFF.

The V gene is TRBV5-1, the J gene TRBJ2-1; D is possibly TRBD2 (6 bases). From germline, CDR1 is SGHRS and CDR2 YFSETQ. V was clipped by 0 bases and J by 7 bases, with 11 bases between them. This CDR3 has 14 amino acids. DNA for the CDR3: TGCGCCAGCAGCTTGGGGGACTCCCCAAATGAGCAGTTCTTC. Protein product: CASSLGDSPNEQFF.

The chain uses TRBV19 and TRBJ1-5, with TRBD1 identical over 8 bases. The CDR3 is 16 amino acids. The V segment lost 9 bases and the J segment 1 base; nucleotides outside the gene matches: 11. CDR1 is LNHDA and CDR2 is SQIVND in the germline V gene (reference sequence). This CDR3 reads CASRSQGARSNQPQHF. The CDR3 bases are TGTGCCAGCCGGTCCCAGGGGGCGCGAAGCAATCAGCCCCAGCATTTT.

This clone was counted a few times. The CDR3 sequence is CASSQLPTYEQYF. The CDR3 nucleotides read TGTGCCAGCTCACAACTCCCGACCTACGAGCAGTACTTC. The chain combines TRBV18 with TRBJ2-7, with D unresolved. Trimming took off 4 bases at V and 2 bases at J, with 9 bases between the two ends. In germline, CDR1 is KGHSH, CDR2 LQKENI. The CDR3 is 13 amino acids. Together with reference TRBV18 and TRBJ2-7, the CDR3 gives the full variable domain: NAGVMQNPRHLVRRRGQEARLRCSPMKGHSHVYWYRQLPEEGLKFMVYLQKENIIDESGMPKERFSAEFPKEGPSILRIQQVVRGDSAAYFCASSQLPTYEQYFGPGTRLTVT.

V and J are TRBV6-5 and TRBJ2-2, with D possibly matching TRBD2 (6 bases). Trimming shortened V by 7 bases and J by 4 bases, and 16 bases separated the two germline ends. The CDR3 has 15 residues. Germline V gene sequence: CDR1 MNHEY, CDR2 SVGAGI. CDR3 DNA sequence: TGTGCCAGCAAATACAGCGGAGGGGCCACCGGGGAGCTGTTTTTT. It yields the protein CASKYSGGATGELFF.

This sequence joins TRBV25-1 and TRBJ1-4; 9 bases match TRBD1. Germline trimming cut 8 bases from V and 5 bases from J; bases unmatched to any gene: 18. CDR3 length: 18 residues. CDR1 is MGHDK, CDR2 SYGVNS, per germline. This chain's CDR3 is CASAAGQGFILENEKLFF. The CDR3 DNA reads as TGTGCCAGCGCCGCGGGACAGGGCTTTATATTAGAAAATGAAAAACTGTTTTTT.

Comments on this clone: The junction does not match germline at one end; this may be a read error. This chain uses TRBV2 with TRBJ1-2; D is possibly TRBD1 (5 bases). Germline assignment: CDR1 SNHLY and CDR2 FYNNEI. This CDR3 has 12 residues. The DNA of the CDR3 is TGCCAGGACGGGGGGAAAAACTATGGCTACACCTTC. It is translated as CQDGGKNYGYTF.